This T cell receptor (beta chain) comes out of a study of cytomegalovirus exposure and HLA in healthy donors. Study results and limitations: Using a false discovery rate of 0.05, a later analysis showed that 16,951 TCR beta sequences were associated with HLA alleles.

The PCR used 60 Vbeta and 13 Jbeta primers. The table came from immunoSEQ multiplex PCR; TCRdb's copy has only in-frame clones and leaves some out. The top ten clones hold approximately 6.3% of a sample with roughly 130,000 clones, less than 80% of them seen once. Looked up from germline, CDR1 is SQVTM and CDR2 is ANQGSEA. CDR3 length equals 15 residues. Trimming took 6 bases from V and 7 from J, leaving 21 bases between them. For this clone: What it recognizes is unknown.

Sequenced material: PBMCs. This chain connects TRBV29-1 to TRBJ2-2, with unresolved D. The clonotype originates from a man aged 40-55 years in good health and CMV-seropositive. CDR3: CSVYPIELNGGELFF. DNA of the CDR3: TGCAGCGTCTACCCGATCGAATTGAACGGCGGGGAGCTGTTTTTT.